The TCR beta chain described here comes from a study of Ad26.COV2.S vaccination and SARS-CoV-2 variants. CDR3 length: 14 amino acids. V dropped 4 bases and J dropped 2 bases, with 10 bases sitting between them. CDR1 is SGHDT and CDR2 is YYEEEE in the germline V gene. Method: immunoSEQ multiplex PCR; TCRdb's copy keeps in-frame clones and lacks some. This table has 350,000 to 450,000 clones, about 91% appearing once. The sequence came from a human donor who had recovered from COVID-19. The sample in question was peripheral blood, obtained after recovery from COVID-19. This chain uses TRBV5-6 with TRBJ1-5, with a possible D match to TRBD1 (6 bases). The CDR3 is CASSIRTGNQPQHF. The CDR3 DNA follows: TGTGCCAGCAGCATACGGACAGGCAATCAGCCCCAGCATTTT.